These T cell receptor beta chains were read from a single sample in a study of shared clonotypes between healthy human individuals. Data came from immunoSEQ multiplex PCR; TCRdb stores just in-frame clones and leaves some out. Of roughly 850,000 clones listed, 95% to 97% were seen once; the top ten hold less than 0.3%. The sequenced sample consisted of naive CD8+ T cells sorted from blood. These receptors all come from a man aged 25-45 years in good health. Both conserved end residues are part of each CDR3. The D gene is left open where the match is weak. Only some rows state a clone size, as once, few, many or a class for expanded clones.

clone size,D gene,V gene,J gene,CDR3 protein,CDR3 DNA
.,TRBD2,TRBV19,TRBJ2-1,CASSIWAGGVNEQFF,TGTGCCAGTAGTATTTGGGCGGGAGGAGTTAATGAGCAGTTCTTC
.,TRBD2,TRBV2,TRBJ2-2,CASSGLAGTGELFF,TGTGCCAGCAGTGGACTAGCGGGCACCGGGGAGCTGTTTTTT
.,TRBD2,TRBV27,TRBJ2-7,CASSPLGSGTLEQYF,TGTGCCAGCAGTCCGCTTGGTAGCGGGACTCTCGAGCAGTACTTC
.,.,TRBV18,TRBJ2-1,CASSPLGFAGPYNEQFF,TGTGCCAGCTCACCACTCGGTTTTGCGGGACCCTACAATGAGCAGTTCTTC
.,.,TRBV6-6,TRBJ2-7,CASSYFEHYEQYF,TGTGCCAGCAGTTACTTTGAACACTACGAGCAGTACTTC
once,.,TRBV28,TRBJ2-7,CASSFSAAYEQYF,TGTGCCAGCAGTTTCTCGGCGGCGTACGAGCAGTACTTC
.,TRBD2,TRBV7-6,TRBJ2-1,CASSLDSGSGYNEQFF,TGTGCCAGCAGCTTAGATAGCGGGAGTGGGTACAATGAGCAGTTCTTC
.,.,TRBV27,TRBJ2-7,CASSSGPLLEQYF,TGTGCCAGCAGTTCCGGGCCCCTTCTCGAGCAGTACTTC
.,.,TRBV11-3,TRBJ2-1,CASSDRDSYNEQFF,TGTGCCAGCAGCGACCGAGACTCCTACAATGAGCAGTTCTTC
.,TRBD2,TRBV9,TRBJ2-2,CASSVLAEPNTGELFF,TGTGCCAGCAGCGTACTAGCGGAGCCGAACACCGGGGAGCTGTTTTTT
once,.,TRBV19,TRBJ1-2,CASSGPGHGYTF,TGTGCCAGTAGTGGGCCAGGTCATGGCTACACCTTC
.,.,TRBV7-6,TRBJ2-3,CASSSRPVEDTQYF,TGTGCCAGCAGCTCTCGCCCAGTGGAGGATACGCAGTATTTT
.,.,TRBV14,TRBJ2-5,CASSPEDRDQETQYF,TGTGCCAGCAGCCCGGAGGACAGAGACCAAGAGACCCAGTACTTC
.,TRBD2,TRBV9,TRBJ2-2,CASSVYSGRLPNTGELFF,TGTGCCAGCAGCGTATATAGCGGGAGGCTCCCGAACACCGGGGAGCTGTTTTTT
.,.,TRBV4-1,TRBJ2-7,CASSQDELAYEQYF,TGCGCCAGCAGCCAAGATGAACTAGCTTACGAGCAGTACTTC
once,TRBD2,TRBV4-3,TRBJ2-7,CASSQLAGGLYEQYF,TGCGCCAGCAGCCAACTAGCGGGAGGGCTCTACGAGCAGTACTTC
.,TRBD2,TRBV6-6,TRBJ2-2,CATQGLAGAGGELFF,TGTGCCACTCAAGGGCTAGCGGGAGCGGGCGGGGAGCTGTTTTTT
.,.,TRBV7-9,TRBJ2-7,CASSPGFHEQYF,TGTGCCAGCAGCCCAGGATTCCACGAGCAGTACTTC
.,TRBD2,TRBV5-6,TRBJ2-7,CASRWTSGYEQYF,TGTGCCAGCAGATGGACTAGCGGCTACGAGCAGTACTTC
.,TRBD2,TRBV6-1,TRBJ2-1,CASSGPTSGSSNLYNEQFF,TGTGCCAGCAGTGGCCCAACTAGCGGGAGTTCCAACCTTTACAATGAGCAGTTCTTC
.,.,TRBV4-2,TRBJ2-1,CASSHRLGDNEQFF,TGTGCCAGCAGCCACCGACTAGGGGACAATGAGCAGTTCTTC
.,.,TRBV6-7,TRBJ1-3,CASSRLTVTGNTIYF,TGTGCCAGCAGTAGACTTACGGTGACTGGAAACACCATATATTTT
.,.,TRBV5-1,TRBJ2-7,CASSLLRQAEQYF,TGCGCCAGCAGCTTGCTACGCCAGGCCGAGCAGTACTTC
.,.,TRBV5-1,TRBJ2-3,CASSLDRSDTQYF,TGCGCCAGCAGCTTGGATAGGTCAGATACGCAGTATTTT
once,.,TRBV15,TRBJ2-2,CATSRASGALSTGELFF,TGTGCCACCAGCAGGGCCTCGGGGGCGCTTAGCACCGGGGAGCTGTTTTTT
once,TRBD2,TRBV7-2,TRBJ2-3,CASSFRPGLAWDTQYF,TGTGCCAGCAGCTTCAGGCCGGGACTAGCATGGGATACGCAGTATTTT
.,.,TRBV12-5,TRBJ2-7,CASGFDSLYEQYF,TGTGCTAGTGGTTTCGACTCACTCTACGAGCAGTACTTC
.,TRBD2,TRBV14,TRBJ2-7,CASSSPSGRLPYEQYF,TGTGCCAGCAGCAGCCCCAGCGGGAGGCTCCCCTACGAGCAGTACTTC
.,TRBD2,TRBV19,TRBJ2-3,CASTPSPGLAGDTQYF,TGTGCCAGTACTCCAAGCCCGGGACTAGCGGGAGATACGCAGTATTTT
.,.,TRBV19,TRBJ2-7,CASSIGPYNEQYF,TGTGCCAGTAGTATAGGGCCCTATAACGAGCAGTACTTC
once,.,TRBV4-3,TRBJ2-3,CASSVRMASDTQYF,TGCGCCAGCAGCGTCAGGATGGCCTCAGATACGCAGTATTTT
.,TRBD2,TRBV7-9,TRBJ2-2,CASSPLAGGTGELFF,TGTGCCAGCAGCCCCCTAGCGGGAGGTACCGGGGAGCTGTTTTTT
.,TRBD2,TRBV7-6,TRBJ2-3,CASSDRLALHTQYF,TGTGCCAGCAGCGATCGACTAGCTTTACATACGCAGTATTTT
once,TRBD1,TRBV19,TRBJ2-2,CASSITAGGTGELFF,TGTGCCAGTAGTATTACAGCAGGGGGAACCGGGGAGCTGTTTTTT
.,.,TRBV29-1,TRBJ2-1,CSAQEGSSYNEQFF,TGCAGCGCCCAGGAGGGAAGCTCCTACAATGAGCAGTTCTTC
.,.,TRBV5-6,TRBJ1-5,CASSLFYGVQPQHF,TGTGCCAGCAGCTTATTTTACGGGGTACAGCCCCAGCATTTT
once,.,TRBV11-2,TRBJ2-6,CASSPSPGVGANVLTF,TGTGCCAGCAGCCCTAGCCCAGGGGTAGGGGCCAACGTCCTGACTTTC
.,TRBD2,TRBV7-6,TRBJ2-2,CASSSRPGLAENTGELFF,TGTGCCAGCAGCTCACGCCCGGGACTAGCGGAGAACACCGGGGAGCTGTTTTTT
.,.,TRBV9,TRBJ2-7,CASSPGTESYEQYF,TGTGCCAGCAGCCCAGGGACTGAATCCTACGAGCAGTACTTC
.,.,TRBV7-9,TRBJ2-3,CASSLAARTDTQYF,TGTGCCAGCAGCTTAGCCGCGCGCACAGATACGCAGTATTTT
.,TRBD2,TRBV9,TRBJ2-1,CASSASFVSSGVWDEQFF,TGTGCCAGCAGCGCCTCATTCGTTAGTAGCGGGGTCTGGGATGAGCAGTTCTTC
.,TRBD2,TRBV7-2,TRBJ2-3,CASSVTTGLGTDTQYF,TGTGCCAGCAGCGTGACAACGGGACTAGGCACAGATACGCAGTATTTT
.,TRBD1,TRBV27,TRBJ1-2,CASSPSGGVYNGYTF,TGTGCCAGCAGTCCATCAGGGGGCGTTTATAATGGCTACACCTTC
.,TRBD1,TRBV5-1,TRBJ2-1,CASSPRREQGADEQFF,TGCGCCAGCAGCCCAAGGAGGGAGCAGGGGGCGGATGAGCAGTTCTTC
many,TRBD1,TRBV6-5,TRBJ2-5,CASSPGTGAWETQYF,TGTGCCAGCAGCCCCGGGACAGGGGCCTGGGAGACCCAGTACTTC
.,.,TRBV5-4,TRBJ2-1,CASSQGLLVRNEQFF,TGTGCCAGCAGCCAGGGACTGCTGGTTCGTAATGAGCAGTTCTTC
.,.,TRBV18,TRBJ2-4,CASSPPGQLAKNIQYF,TGTGCCAGCTCACCACCCGGGCAGTTAGCCAAAAACATTCAGTACTTC
.,TRBD1,TRBV29-1,TRBJ1-1,CSVVGQGNTEAFF,TGCAGCGTTGTAGGACAGGGGAACACTGAAGCTTTCTTT
.,.,TRBV11-2,TRBJ2-7,CASSLAGHFYEQYF,TGTGCCAGCAGCTTAGCGGGGCACTTCTACGAGCAGTACTTC
.,.,TRBV7-9,TRBJ2-5,CASSRGAEETQYF,TGTGCCAGCAGCCGAGGGGCGGAAGAGACCCAGTACTTC
.,TRBD2,TRBV29-1,TRBJ2-1,CSAVAGGEYEQFF,TGCAGCGCGGTAGCGGGAGGGGAATATGAGCAGTTCTTC
once,.,TRBV27,TRBJ1-1,CASRLGGGVTEAFF,TGTGCCAGCAGACTAGGGGGAGGGGTCACTGAAGCTTTCTTT
.,.,TRBV2,TRBJ1-1,CASSPHRGRTIPFF,TGTGCCAGCAGCCCTCATAGGGGACGGACGATACCTTTCTTT
.,TRBD1,TRBV5-6,TRBJ2-3,CASSADDRDSTDTQYF,TGTGCCAGCAGCGCAGACGACAGGGACAGCACAGATACGCAGTATTTT
.,TRBD1,TRBV5-1,TRBJ2-7,CASSPSTGNYEQYF,TGCGCCAGCAGCCCATCGACAGGGAACTACGAGCAGTACTTC
.,TRBD2,TRBV7-9,TRBJ2-1,CASSPPAGVSYNEQFF,TGTGCCAGCAGCCCCCCAGCGGGAGTCTCCTACAATGAGCAGTTCTTC
.,.,TRBV5-1,TRBJ2-5,CASSLTGKEETQYF,TGCGCCAGCAGCTTAACAGGGAAAGAGGAGACCCAGTACTTC